This TCR beta chain stems from a study of beta chain features in type 1 diabetes. Study-wide context: The patient and healthy donor groups were comparable for age, gender and cell yields.

Study-level findings and limits: Naive, central memory and Treg TCRB repertoires appeared more alike in patients than in healthy donors. TCRB CDR3s were moderately but significantly shorter in Type 1 diabetes patients in all four CD4+ subsets.

What was sequenced were expressed TCRB transcripts, since all of the isolated RNA had been reverse transcribed. The table came from immunoSEQ multiplex PCR; TCRdb's copy has only in-frame clones and leaves some out. The data show under 150,000 clones, roughly 17% seen once. A few counts support this clone. What it binds is not known. CDR3 length: 15 residues. Germline-derived CDR1 and CDR2 are SQVTM and ANQGSEA. Trimming removed 6 bases from V and 7 bases from J, with 22 bases in between. Isolation of CD4+ naive, central memory, regulatory and stem cell-like memory cells was achieved by sorting via CD45RO/CCR7/CD25/CD127/CD95/CD27. Purities in excess of 98% were seen in all sorted populations.

The clonotype was recovered from a man aged 18 to 29 with type 1 diabetes. This chain connects TRBV29-1 to TRBJ1-5; D is perhaps TRBD1 (6 bases). Sequenced material: central memory CD4+ T cells from blood. The CDR3 reads CSVPSWGARRQPQHF. DNA of the CDR3: TGCAGCGTCCCCTCGTGGGGGGCGCGGAGGCAGCCCCAGCATTTT.